The 19 T cell receptor beta chains reported below all come from one sample, sequenced in a study of blood T cell repertoires in COVID-19. Libraries were prepared by immunoSEQ multiplex PCR; TCRdb keeps only in-frame clonotypes and omits some of them. The table has about 160,000 clones, 82% seen once; the top ten hold about 7.7%. The sequenced material came from peripheral blood. These receptor sequences come from a woman in her thirties or forties with COVID-19, enrolled during active disease.

This chain uses TRBV19 with TRBJ2-3, with D possibly matching TRBD2 (5 bases). The CDR3 loop spans 15 amino acids. The germline V gene encodes CDR1 LNHDA and CDR2 SQIVND (reference sequence). Trimming removed 3 bases from V and 2 bases from J, with 12 bases in between. In DNA, the CDR3 is TGTGCCAGTAGTATCGGTGCGGGCCCCACAGATACGCAGTATTTT. Translated, it gives CASSIGAGPTDTQYF.

The rearrangement uses TRBV11-2 and TRBJ2-2; 7 bases match TRBD1. This CDR3 is built from 15 residues. Trimming cost V 5 bases and J 1 base; bases outside gene matches: 4. Germline V gene lookup returns CDR1 SGHAT and CDR2 FQNNGV. CDR3 amino acids: CASSTRQGNTGELFF. CDR3 sequence (DNA): TGTGCCAGCAGCACCCGACAGGGGAACACCGGGGAGCTGTTTTTT.

This chain uses TRBV6-2 or TRBV6-3 with TRBJ1-1; TRBD1 might be the D (5 bases). CDR1 is MNHEY and CDR2 is SVGEGT in the germline V gene. The germline V and J ends were trimmed by 2 bases and 6 bases, with 7 bases remaining between them. The CDR3 is made up of 12 amino acids. The CDR3 reads CASSYGAAEAFF. For the CDR3, the DNA is TGTGCCAGCAGTTACGGGGCTGCTGAAGCTTTCTTT.

The CDR3 coding sequence is TGTGCCAGCAAAGGGCCCGGGACTAGTACCTACGAGCAGTACTTC. Encoded protein: CASKGPGTSTYEQYF. The chain recombines TRBV6-5 with TRBJ2-7; 8 bases are shared with TRBD2. The CDR3 runs 15 residues. The junction had 10 bases not matched to a gene; V was cut back by 7 bases and J by 2 bases. Germline-derived CDR1 and CDR2 are MNHEY and SVGAGI.

CDR3 residues: CASRLGSRGNTIYF. CDR3 bases: TGTGCCAGCAGGCTCGGGTCCAGAGGAAACACCATATATTTT. V and J are TRBV6-5 and TRBJ1-3; D is unclear. Germline values: CDR1 MNHEY, CDR2 SVGAGI. Between the trimmed V and J ends, which lost 6 bases and 4 bases, there was a span of 13 bases. This CDR3 has 14 residues.

The count of this clone is one. This chain joins TRBV15 and TRBJ2-2; TRBD1 aligns across 8 bases. The trim removed 0 bases at V and 5 bases at J, leaving 5 bases unmatched. This CDR3 is 16 amino acids long. Germline-derived CDR1 and CDR2 are LNHNV and YYDKDF (reference sequence). CDR3 DNA: TGTGCCACCAGCAGAGACGGACAGGGTGGTACCGGGGAGCTGTTTTTT. Its translation: CATSRDGQGGTGELFF.

The chain recombines TRBV27 with TRBJ1-5; no reliable D call. CDR3 length: 14 residues. The V gene lost 4 bases and the J gene lost 6 bases, with 13 bases spanning the gap. From germline, CDR1 is MNHEY and CDR2 SMNVEV (reference sequence). This chain's CDR3 is CASSWAAEGQPQHF. The DNA for the CDR3 is TGTGCCAGCAGTTGGGCAGCTGAAGGTCAGCCCCAGCATTTT.

The CDR3 sequence is CAWSGGLRNQPQHF. The CDR3 DNA reads as TGTGCCTGGAGTGGAGGGCTTCGCAATCAGCCCCAGCATTTT. V and J are TRBV30 and TRBJ1-5; D ambiguous. Germline CDR1 and CDR2: GTSNPN and SVGIG (reference sequence). Trimming stripped 1 base from V and 2 bases from J, with 9 bases between. CDR3 length: 14 residues.

The V call is TRBV13, the J call TRBJ2-3, with TRBD2 identical over 15 bases. With V trimmed by 5 bases and J by 14 bases, 11 bases remained unmatched. The CDR3 spans 15 residues. CDR1 is PRHDT and CDR2 is FYEKMQ in the germline V gene (reference sequence). DNA for the CDR3: TGTGCCAGCAGCCGGGGGACTAGCGGGGGGCACGGTTGGTATTTT. It is translated as CASSRGTSGGHGWYF.

This chain links TRBV24-1 with TRBJ2-3, with D maybe TRBD1 (7 bases). The CDR3 has 15 amino acids. CDR1 is KGHDR and CDR2 is SFDVKD in the germline V gene. The V end was cut by 7 bases, the J end by 6 bases, with 19 bases between. In nucleotides, the CDR3 is TGTGCCACCAGGGCGGGACAGCCCCTCATGGATACGCAGTATTTT. Translated, it gives CATRAGQPLMDTQYF.

The gene calls are TRBV7-9 and TRBJ1-3, with 8 bases identical to TRBD1. Per the germline V gene, CDR1 is SEHNR and CDR2 is FQNEAQ (reference sequence). The CDR3 has 15 residues. J lost 2 bases, V lost 5 bases, and 5 bases had no gene match. CDR3 in amino acids: CASSPRGLAGNTIYF. The CDR3 DNA sequence: TGTGCCAGCAGCCCCAGGGGGCTGGCTGGAAACACCATATATTTT.

This clone has ten or more counts. The rearrangement links TRBV5-1 to TRBJ2-1, with 9 bases lining up with TRBD2. CDR1 and CDR2 from the germline V gene are SGHRS and YFSETQ. V was pared by 0 bases and J by 6 bases, with 4 bases of the junction left unmatched. The CDR3 sequence is 15 residues long. The CDR3 DNA reads as TGCGCCAGCAGCTTGGGCGGGAGGGCCTTCAATGAGCAGTTCTTC. It specifies CASSLGGRAFNEQFF.

This clone was detected only a few times. This chain connects TRBV2 to TRBJ2-5; TRBD2 aligns across 13 bases. V lost 4 bases to trimming and J lost 6 bases; unmatched junction nucleotides: 2. The CDR3 runs 14 residues. The germline CDR1 and CDR2 sequences are SNHLY and FYNNEI. As DNA, the CDR3 is TGTGCCAGCAGTGTGACTAGCGGGAGGAAGACCCAGTACTTC. It is translated as CASSVTSGRKTQYF.

V usage is TRBV5-1 and J usage is TRBJ2-2; D possibly corresponds to TRBD1 (6 bases). The germline V gene has CDR1 SGHRS and CDR2 YFSETQ. V lost 7 bases and J lost 7, with 17 bases in between. The CDR3 runs to 14 residues. CDR3 loop: CASFASQGVGELFF. The CDR3 DNA follows: TGCGCCAGCTTCGCCTCACAGGGCGTCGGGGAGCTGTTTTTT.

J is TRBJ2-1 and V is TRBV5-1; the D gene is possibly TRBD1 (5 bases). The V end was cut by 2 bases, the J end by 5 bases, with 8 bases between. Germline assignment: CDR1 SGHRS and CDR2 YFSETQ. CDR3 length: 13 residues. Written as DNA, the CDR3 is TGCGCCAGCAGCTTAGGGGCCAACAATGAGCAGTTCTTC. Protein product: CASSLGANNEQFF.

This clone was seen a handful of times. The chain is built from TRBV9 and TRBJ2-2, with no clear D. The germline CDR1 and CDR2 sequences are SGDLS and YYNGEE. This CDR3 spans 13 amino acids. V was trimmed by 2 bases and J by 4 bases, leaving 6 bases between them. The DNA of the CDR3 is TGTGCCAGCAGCGTGTCTATCACCGGGGAGCTGTTTTTT. Translating gives CASSVSITGELFF.

V and J are TRBV18 and TRBJ2-1; TRBD1 is a possible D gene (6 bases). CDR3 size: 13 residues. Trimming removed 5 bases at V and 7 bases at J, with 12 bases between. In germline, CDR1 is KGHSH, CDR2 LQKENI. The DNA for the CDR3 is TGTGCCAGCTCATCCACCAGGGGAAATGAGCAGTTCTTC. It codes for CASSSTRGNEQFF.

The genes are TRBV7-8 and TRBJ2-1; 14 bases align to TRBD2. CDR1 SGHVS and CDR2 FQNEAQ come from the germline V gene. V lost 4 bases, J lost 6 bases, and 8 bases stayed unmatched. The CDR3 loop spans 17 amino acids. The CDR3 nucleotides read TGTGCCAGCAGCTCTCCGGGACTAGCGGGAGTTGGCAATGAGCAGTTCTTC. Its protein is CASSSPGLAGVGNEQFF.

This clone appeared many times. The chain combines TRBV27 with TRBJ1-1; D gene ambiguous. The germline V and J ends were trimmed by 3 bases and 1 base, with 9 bases remaining between them. The CDR3 has 14 residues. Germline-derived CDR1 and CDR2 are MNHEY and SMNVEV (reference sequence). The CDR3 nucleotides read TGTGCCAGCAGTTTGCGGGTTGGGAACACTGAAGCTTTCTTT. Amino acids: CASSLRVGNTEAFF.